This T cell receptor beta chain originates from a study of T cell changes during pregnancy in multiple sclerosis (dated by TCRdb to 2018 to 2020). Turning to the overall study: Changes in the T cell repertoire over the course of pregnancy were examined in this study in women with multiple sclerosis.

For CDR1 and CDR2, the germline V gene lists MNHNS and SASEGT. Here V drops 3 bases and J drops 6 bases, and the junction holds 14 bases not matched to any gene. Inclusive of the bounding cysteine and phenylalanine, the CDR3 is 18 residues long. CDR3 DNA is the only sequence kept; it has 54 bases, read in frame from the first base. Receptors were amplified or captured by the immunoSEQ multiplex PCR assay. Drawn from immuneACCESS, this table holds only the in-frame rearrangements with V and J called that TCRdb kept. Clones are partly lost; checked studies trace under half to an unresolved V gene and leave the rest unexplained. The sample contains 90,000 to 100,000 clones, roughly 90% of them found a single time. About 1.5% of the sample lies in the top ten. As regards this clone: It lacks a known antigen. No per-base quality is available; no much larger clone lies one base away.

Sequenced here: peripheral blood, sampled in the first trimester of pregnancy. This TCR derives from a female donor with multiple sclerosis, enrolled in a pregnancy study. This chain is built from TRBV6-1 and TRBJ2-3, with TRBD1 identical over 11 junction bases. In nucleotide form, the sequence is TGTGCCAGCAGTGACCTGATAACGGGACAGGGGGAAGGGGATACGCAGTATTTT. Its protein reads: CASSDLITGQGEGDTQYF.